The rows below give T cell receptor beta chains drawn from one sample of a study of T-cell memory formation after mild COVID-19. TCRdb re-derived calls from the 5' RACE reads in MiXCR, one entry per CDR3 protein. This table has a few hundred thousand distinct CDR3 sequences, around 27% appearing once. The sample consisted of PBMCs or a T cell subset sorted from them (not recorded which). Every receptor here comes from an adult woman who had mild COVID-19 (a few samples of this study predate the infection). Cell type and time point are not known. Both conserved end residues are part of each CDR3. D genes are given only for firm matches. Size is stated for part of the rows, as once, few or many counts, or as a class when the clone is expanded.

>TRBJ2-1|.|TRBV24-1|few
TGTGCCACCAGTGAGGTGAAAGGCTCCTACAATGAGCAGTTCTTC
CATSEVKGSYNEQFF
>TRBJ2-5|TRBD1|TRBV12-3/TRBV12-4|few
TGTGCCAGCAGGCCTACAGGGGTCGAAGAGACCCAGTACTTC
CASRPTGVEETQYF
>TRBJ2-1|.|TRBV19|few
TGTGCCAGCGACCTCGGTTCAGACAATGAGCAGTTCTTC
CASDLGSDNEQFF
>TRBJ1-6|.|TRBV5-1|few
TGCGCCAGCAGCCTGGGGGGGCCTAATTCACCCCTCCACTTT
CASSLGGPNSPLHF
>TRBJ2-1|TRBD1|TRBV7-3|.
TGTGCCAGCAGCTTCCTCGGACAGGGAAATATGGGCGGGAAGAACAATGAGCAGTTCTTC
CASSFLGQGNMGGKNNEQFF
>TRBJ2-4|.|TRBV11-3|few
TGTGCCAGCAGCTCCGTCAAAAACATTCAGTACTTC
CASSSVKNIQYF
>TRBJ2-1|TRBD2|TRBV6-6|.
TGTGCCAGCAGTTACCCCGGGAGCGGGAGTTACAATGAGCAGTTCTTC
CASSYPGSGSYNEQFF
>TRBJ2-3|TRBD2|TRBV5-4|.
TGTGCCAGCAGCCCTAGATCGGGAGGGAGAGATACGCAGTATTTT
CASSPRSGGRDTQYF
>TRBJ2-5|TRBD2|TRBV20-1|few
TGCAGTGCTAGACCCGCGGGGAGGGATGAGACCCAGTACTTC
CSARPAGRDETQYF
>TRBJ2-3|TRBD2|TRBV2|.
TGTGCCAGCAGTGTGCTAGCGGGGAGCACAGATACGCAGTATTTT
CASSVLAGSTDTQYF
>TRBJ2-1|.|TRBV20-1|.
TGCAGTGCTAGAGATCGTGAGGGAGGACCGTGGAATGAGCAGTTCTTC
CSARDREGGPWNEQFF
>TRBJ2-3|TRBD1|TRBV3-1|.
TGTGCCAGCAGCTTCAGGGACAGACCCACAGATACGCAGTATTTT
CASSFRDRPTDTQYF
>TRBJ1-5|.|TRBV12-3/TRBV12-4|few
TGTGCCAGCAGTGTCGACAGGCTTGGCCAGCCCCAGCATTTT
CASSVDRLGQPQHF